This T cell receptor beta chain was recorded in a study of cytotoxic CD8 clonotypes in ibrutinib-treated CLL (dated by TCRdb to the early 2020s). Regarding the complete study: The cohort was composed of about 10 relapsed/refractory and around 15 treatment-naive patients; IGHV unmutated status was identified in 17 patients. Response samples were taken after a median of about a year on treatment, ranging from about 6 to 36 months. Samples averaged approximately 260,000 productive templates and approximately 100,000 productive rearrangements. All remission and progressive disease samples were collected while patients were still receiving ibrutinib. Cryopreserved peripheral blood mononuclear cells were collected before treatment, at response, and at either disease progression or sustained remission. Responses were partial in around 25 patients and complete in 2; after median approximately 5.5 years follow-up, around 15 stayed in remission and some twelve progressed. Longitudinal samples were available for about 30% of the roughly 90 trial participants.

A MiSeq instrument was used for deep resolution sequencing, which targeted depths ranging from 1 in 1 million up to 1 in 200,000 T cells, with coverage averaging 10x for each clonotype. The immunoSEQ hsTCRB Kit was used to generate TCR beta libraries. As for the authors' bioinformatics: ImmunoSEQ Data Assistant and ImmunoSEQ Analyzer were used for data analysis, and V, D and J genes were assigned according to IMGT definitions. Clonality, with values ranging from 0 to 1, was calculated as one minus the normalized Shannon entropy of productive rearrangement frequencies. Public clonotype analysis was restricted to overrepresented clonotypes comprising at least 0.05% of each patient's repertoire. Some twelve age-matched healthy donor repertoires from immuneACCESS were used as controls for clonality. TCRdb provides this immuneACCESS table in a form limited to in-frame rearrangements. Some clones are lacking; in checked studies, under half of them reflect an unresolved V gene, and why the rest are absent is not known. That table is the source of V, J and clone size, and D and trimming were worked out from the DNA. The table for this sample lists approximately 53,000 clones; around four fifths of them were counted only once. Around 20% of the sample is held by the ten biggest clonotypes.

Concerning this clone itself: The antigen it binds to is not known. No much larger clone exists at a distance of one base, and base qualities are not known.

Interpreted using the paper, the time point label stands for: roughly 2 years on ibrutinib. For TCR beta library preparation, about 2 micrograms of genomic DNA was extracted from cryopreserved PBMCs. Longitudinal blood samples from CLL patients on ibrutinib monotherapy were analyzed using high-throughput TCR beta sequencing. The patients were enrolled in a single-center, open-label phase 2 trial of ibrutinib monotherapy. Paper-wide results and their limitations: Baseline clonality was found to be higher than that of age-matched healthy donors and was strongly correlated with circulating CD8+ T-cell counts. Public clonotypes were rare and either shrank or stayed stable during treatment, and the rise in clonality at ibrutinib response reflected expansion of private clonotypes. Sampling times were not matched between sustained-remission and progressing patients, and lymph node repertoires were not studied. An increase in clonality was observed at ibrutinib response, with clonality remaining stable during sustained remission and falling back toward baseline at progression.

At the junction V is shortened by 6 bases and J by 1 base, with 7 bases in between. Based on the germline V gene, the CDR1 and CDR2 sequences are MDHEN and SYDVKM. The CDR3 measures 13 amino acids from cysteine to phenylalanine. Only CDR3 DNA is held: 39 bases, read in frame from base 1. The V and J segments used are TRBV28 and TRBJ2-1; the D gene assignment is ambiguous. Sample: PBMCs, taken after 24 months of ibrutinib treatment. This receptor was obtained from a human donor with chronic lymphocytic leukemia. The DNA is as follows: TGTGCCAGCAGCAGGATTTCCTACAATGAGCAGTTCTTC. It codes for CASSRISYNEQFF.